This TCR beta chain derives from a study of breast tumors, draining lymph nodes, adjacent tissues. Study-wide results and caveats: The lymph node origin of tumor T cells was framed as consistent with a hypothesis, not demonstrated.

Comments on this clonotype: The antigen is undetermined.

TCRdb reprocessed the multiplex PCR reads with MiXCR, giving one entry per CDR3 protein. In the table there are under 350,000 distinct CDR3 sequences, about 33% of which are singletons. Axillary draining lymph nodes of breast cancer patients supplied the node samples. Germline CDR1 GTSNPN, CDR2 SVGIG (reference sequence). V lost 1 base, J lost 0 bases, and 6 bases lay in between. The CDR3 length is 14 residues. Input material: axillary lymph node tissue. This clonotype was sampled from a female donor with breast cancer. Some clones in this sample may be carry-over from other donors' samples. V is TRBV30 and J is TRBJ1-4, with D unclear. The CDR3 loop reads CAWSGASTNEKLFF. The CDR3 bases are TGTGCCTGGAGTGGGGCTTCAACTAATGAAAAACTGTTTTTT.